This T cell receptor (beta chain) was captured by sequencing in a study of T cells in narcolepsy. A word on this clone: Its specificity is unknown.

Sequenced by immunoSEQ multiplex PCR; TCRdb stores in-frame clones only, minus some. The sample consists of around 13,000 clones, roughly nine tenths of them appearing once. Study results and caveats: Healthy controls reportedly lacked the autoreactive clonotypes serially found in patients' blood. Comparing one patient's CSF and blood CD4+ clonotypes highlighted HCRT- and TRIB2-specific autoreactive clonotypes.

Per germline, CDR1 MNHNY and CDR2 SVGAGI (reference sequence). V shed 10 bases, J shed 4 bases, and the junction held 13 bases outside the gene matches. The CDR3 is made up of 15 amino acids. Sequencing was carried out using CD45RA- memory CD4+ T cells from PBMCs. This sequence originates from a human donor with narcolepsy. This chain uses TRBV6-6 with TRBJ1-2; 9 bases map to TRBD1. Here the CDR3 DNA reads TGTGCCACCCTGGGGATAGGGACAGGGACCTATGGCTACACCTTC. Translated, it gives CATLGIGTGTYGYTF.